This TCR beta chain was identified in a study of PD-1 blockade in classical Hodgkin lymphoma. Study-wide context: Every 2 weeks, patients got 3 mg/kg intravenous nivolumab.

Profiling relied on immunoSEQ multiplex PCR, and the TCRdb table lists in-frame clones only, not all of them. The sample lists about 40,000 clones, around 86% occurring once. Concerning this clone: No antigen is known for it.

Each patient experienced a relapse that followed autologous stem cell transplantation, and brentuximab vedotin exposure varied. Broader study findings: The study found complete responders had baseline diversity similar to newly diagnosed patients. Exclusion was applied to patients who started nivolumab under 1 year after ASCT. By cycle point C4D1, TCR diversity had risen significantly in CD4+ cells (but not CD8+ cells).

The CDR3 totals 16 residues. The germline V gene encodes CDR1 MGHRA and CDR2 YSYEKL. With 4 bases removed from V and 4 bases from J, the gap between germline ends came to 17 bases. The rearrangement uses TRBV4-1 and TRBJ1-5; D is ambiguous. The sequenced sample was peripheral blood mononuclear cells (PBMCs), obtained at baseline. This receptor was obtained from a human donor with classical Hodgkin lymphoma. CDR3 sequence reads: CASSLSRQALNQPQHF. CDR3 DNA sequence: TGCGCCAGCAGCCTATCGAGACAAGCATTAAATCAGCCCCAGCATTTT.